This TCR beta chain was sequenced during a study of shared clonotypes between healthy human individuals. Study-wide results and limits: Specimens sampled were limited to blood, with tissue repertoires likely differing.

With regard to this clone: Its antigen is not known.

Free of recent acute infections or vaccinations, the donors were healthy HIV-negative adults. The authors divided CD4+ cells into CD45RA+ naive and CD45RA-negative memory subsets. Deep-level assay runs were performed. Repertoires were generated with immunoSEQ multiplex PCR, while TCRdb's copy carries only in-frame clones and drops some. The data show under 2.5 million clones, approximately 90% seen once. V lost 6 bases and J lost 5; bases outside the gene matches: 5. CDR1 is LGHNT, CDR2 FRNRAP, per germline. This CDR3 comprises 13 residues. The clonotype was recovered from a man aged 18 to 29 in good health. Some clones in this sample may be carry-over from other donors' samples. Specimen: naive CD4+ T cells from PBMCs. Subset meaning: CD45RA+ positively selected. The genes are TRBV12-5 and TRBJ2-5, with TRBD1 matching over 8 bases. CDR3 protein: CASGTDRDETQYF. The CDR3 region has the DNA TGTGCTAGTGGGACGGACAGGGATGAGACCCAGTACTTC.